Shown below are 28 T cell receptor beta chains from a single sample sequenced in a study of blood T cell repertoires in COVID-19. Some clones are missing from TCRdb's copy, which holds only in-frame ones; the method was immunoSEQ multiplex PCR. Here the sample spans around 100,000 clones, approximately 84% being singletons. Sequencing used peripheral blood. The receptors here all came from a human donor in a cohort sampled during active COVID-19.

The gene calls are TRBV6-1 and TRBJ1-2; tentatively, D is TRBD1 (5 bases). The germline V and J ends were trimmed by 2 bases and 0 bases, with 13 bases remaining between them. CDR1 and CDR2 from the germline V gene are MNHNS and SASEGT. This CDR3 is 16 amino acids long. CDR3 residues: CASSEQWAGTNYGYTF. CDR3 DNA: TGTGCCAGCAGTGAACAATGGGCAGGGACTAACTATGGCTACACCTTC.

The chain links TRBV19 to TRBJ2-3; 7 nucleotides align to TRBD1. V dropped 7 bases and J dropped 2; count of bases not matched to a gene: 3. The CDR3 runs to 13 residues. Germline-derived CDR1 and CDR2 are LNHDA and SQIVND (reference sequence). The CDR3, as DNA: TGTGCCAGTAACGAGGGGGCCACAGATACGCAGTATTTT. Encoded protein: CASNEGATDTQYF.

This sequence joins TRBV18 and TRBJ1-1, with 7 bases lining up with TRBD1. The CDR3 sequence is 16 residues long. CDR1 and CDR2 (germline): KGHSH, LQKENI. V shed 5 bases and J 1 base; nucleotides not matched to a gene: 10. The CDR3: CASSLWTGHSNTEAFF. The CDR3 DNA reads as TGTGCCAGCTCATTATGGACAGGTCATTCGAACACTGAAGCTTTCTTT.

The chain combines TRBV19 with TRBJ1-5; 9 nucleotides match TRBD1. The junction had 4 bases not matched to a gene; V was cut back by 6 bases and J by 1 base. The CDR3 length is 15 residues. The germline V gene has CDR1 LNHDA and CDR2 SQIVND (reference sequence). The CDR3 loop is CASSGTGMSNQPQHF. CDR3 DNA: TGTGCCAGTAGCGGGACAGGGATGAGCAATCAGCCCCAGCATTTT.

This clone was seen once. The chain uses TRBV20-1 and TRBJ1-5; 8 bases line up with TRBD1. Trimming cost V 5 bases and J 5 bases; bases outside gene matches: 5. CDR3 length: 13 residues. From germline, CDR1 is DFQATT and CDR2 SNEGSKA (reference sequence). The CDR3 here is CSAGGQGDQPQHF. The DNA for the CDR3 is TGCAGTGCTGGTGGACAGGGTGATCAGCCCCAGCATTTT.

The rearrangement links TRBV2 to TRBJ2-7; TRBD2 matches at 7 bases. Germline CDR1 SNHLY, CDR2 FYNNEI. This CDR3 has 13 amino acids. V lost 3 bases, J lost 2 bases, and 1 base stayed unmatched. For the CDR3, the DNA is TGTGCCAGCAGTGATAGCGGGCCCTACGAGCAGTACTTC. Protein sequence: CASSDSGPYEQYF.

The chain's CDR3 is CSVDGGGYTF. In DNA, the CDR3 is TGCAGCGTTGACGGTGGTGGCTACACCTTC. The J gene is TRBJ1-2, the V gene TRBV29-1; D remains ambiguous. Germline values: CDR1 SQVTM, CDR2 ANQGSEA. The CDR3 consists of 10 residues. The V and J ends lost 3 bases and 7 bases respectively, with 6 bases between them.

This sequence joins TRBV7-6 and TRBJ2-7; 9 bases agree with TRBD2. V lost 4 bases to trimming and J lost 1 base; unmatched junction nucleotides: 5. The germline V gene has CDR1 SGHVS and CDR2 FNYEAQ. CDR3 length: 15 amino acids. The CDR3 spells CASSSPTSGSYEQYF. CDR3 in DNA: TGTGCCAGCAGCTCACCGACTAGCGGATCCTACGAGCAGTACTTC.

V usage is TRBV14 and J usage is TRBJ2-7, with D unresolved. The germline V gene has CDR1 SGHDN and CDR2 FVKESK. The CDR3 consists of 15 residues. V shed 1 base and J shed 0 bases, with 10 bases lying between them. The CDR3: CASSQGAGFSYEQYF. DNA of the CDR3: TGTGCCAGCAGCCAAGGGGCCGGATTCTCCTACGAGCAGTACTTC.

The chain carries TRBV5-1 and TRBJ2-7; perhaps TRBD2 as D (6 bases). From germline, CDR1 is SGHRS and CDR2 YFSETQ. Trimming pared 2 bases from V and 5 bases from J, leaving 8 bases between. This CDR3 spans 12 amino acids. DNA of the CDR3: TGCGCCAGCAGCTTAGGAGGGGACGAGCAGTACTTC. Encoded protein: CASSLGGDEQYF.

The genes are TRBV5-6 and TRBJ2-7; the match to TRBD2 covers 8 bases. Losses at the gene ends were 4 bases for V and 3 bases for J; bases not matched to a gene: 9. This CDR3 comprises 15 residues. CDR1 is SGHDT and CDR2 is YYEEEE in the germline V gene. The CDR3 here is CASSLRWREDYEQYF. The DNA for the CDR3 is TGTGCCAGCAGCCTTCGTTGGCGGGAGGACTACGAGCAGTACTTC.

J is TRBJ2-3 and V is TRBV5-5; 11 bases align to TRBD2. The germline gives CDR1 SGHKS, CDR2 YYEKEE (reference sequence). Trimming took 4 bases from V and 1 from J; bases not matched to a gene: 11. The CDR3 sequence is 18 residues long. CDR3 nucleotides: TGTGCCAGCAGCGATATCGGGCTAGCGGGGGGCCGCACAGATACGCAGTATTTT. It is translated as CASSDIGLAGGRTDTQYF.

The rearrangement uses TRBV5-1 and TRBJ2-3; TRBD2 agrees at 15 bases. CDR3 length equals 21 residues. After removal of 0 bases from V and 0 bases from J, the junction contained 11 bases not matched to a gene. Germline CDR1 reads SGHRS; CDR2 reads YFSETQ. CDR3 DNA: TGCGCCAGCAGCTTGGCCCACCCGGGACTAGCGGGAGGTCCTAGCACAGATACGCAGTATTTT. Its protein is CASSLAHPGLAGGPSTDTQYF. Together with reference TRBV5-1 and TRBJ2-3, the CDR3 gives the full variable domain: KAGVTQTPRYLIKTRGQQVTLSCSPISGHRSVSWYQQTPGQGLQFLFEYFSETQRNKGNFPGRFSGRQFSNSRSEMNVSTLELGDSALYLCASSLAHPGLAGGPSTDTQYFGPGTRLTVL.

The chain is built from TRBV19 and TRBJ1-5, with D possibly matching TRBD1 (6 bases). Germline loops: CDR1 LNHDA, CDR2 SQIVND (reference sequence). V was clipped by 5 bases and J by 0 bases, with 17 bases between them. The CDR3 covers 17 residues. The CDR3 DNA reads as TGTGCCAGTAGTCCGCCGGGCAGGGGTTTTAGCAATCAGCCCCAGCATTTT. It codes for CASSPPGRGFSNQPQHF.

The CDR3 region has the DNA TGTGCCATTGCGAATGCCGGGACACTTCACGAGCAGTACTTC. Translating gives CAIANAGTLHEQYF. The chain employs TRBV28 and TRBJ2-7, with D possibly being TRBD1 (6 bases). V shed 10 bases and J shed 5 bases, with 21 bases lying between them. Germline loops: CDR1 MDHEN, CDR2 SYDVKM. This CDR3 contains 14 residues.

The chain is built from TRBV29-1 and TRBJ2-5; TRBD2 matches at 12 bases. Germline-derived CDR1 and CDR2 are SQVTM and ANQGSEA. Germline trimming cut 0 bases from V and 3 bases from J; bases unmatched to any gene: 8. There are 17 residues in the CDR3. The CDR3 loop is CSVEDQRLAGEEETQYF. The CDR3 DNA is TGCAGCGTTGAAGATCAGAGACTAGCGGGAGAGGAAGAGACCCAGTACTTC.

The chain combines TRBV19 with TRBJ2-7; possibly TRBD2 for D (5 bases). Germline lookup yields CDR1 LNHDA and CDR2 SQIVND (reference sequence). CDR3 length: 14 residues. The V end was cut by 1 base, the J end by 7 bases, with 14 bases between. The CDR3 region has the DNA TGTGCCAGTAGTATAGGAGGGTCAAGGGAAGAGCAGTACTTC. It is translated as CASSIGGSREEQYF.

J is TRBJ2-1 and V is TRBV28, with 14 positions matching TRBD2. The germline gives CDR1 MDHEN, CDR2 SYDVKM. The trim removed 6 bases at V and 6 bases at J, leaving 7 bases unmatched. The CDR3 is 16 amino acids. The CDR3: CASRGTSGRRVNEQFF. DNA of the CDR3: TGTGCCAGCAGGGGGACTAGCGGGAGAAGGGTCAATGAGCAGTTCTTC.

The V gene is TRBV4-2, the J gene TRBJ2-2, with 7 bases fitting TRBD2. This CDR3 contains 18 residues. Germline assignment: CDR1 LGHNA and CDR2 YNFKEQ. V lost 0 bases to trimming and J lost 3 bases; unmatched junction nucleotides: 10. CDR3 nucleotides: TGTGCCAGCAGCCAAGATGTAAATAGGGGACTATACACCGGGGAGCTGTTTTTT. Amino acid sequence: CASSQDVNRGLYTGELFF.

This clone was seen more than once but under ten times. The V call is TRBV3-1 (or the pseudogene TRBV3-2), the J call TRBJ1-5; D is perhaps TRBD1 (6 bases). Germline V gene data show CDR1 as LGHDT and CDR2 as YNNKEL (reference sequence). The CDR3 is 17 residues long. Trimming cost V 3 bases and J 6 bases, with 21 bases left between them. The DNA of the CDR3 is TGTGCCAGCAGCCACGCTTACCCTGACAGGTCCAGTCAGCCCCAGCATTTT. Translating gives CASSHAYPDRSSQPQHF.

CDR3 sequence reads: CASSDRQAYNEQFF. The CDR3 bases are TGTGCCAGCAGTGATAGACAGGCCTACAATGAGCAGTTCTTC. The V and J genes are TRBV2 and TRBJ2-1, with a possible D match to TRBD1 (6 bases). Trimming stripped 3 bases from V and 2 bases from J, with 8 bases between. The CDR3 contains 14 residues. Germline CDR1 and CDR2: SNHLY and FYNNEI. The full variable domain, in which reference TRBV2 and TRBJ2-1 provide the parts outside the CDR3, is EPEVTQTPSHQVTQMGQEVILRCVPISNHLYFYWYRQILGQKVEFLVSFYNNEISEKSEIFDDQFSVERPDGSNFTLKIRSTKLEDSAMYFCASSDRQAYNEQFFGPGTRLTVL.

The chain carries TRBV7-8 and TRBJ2-2; D not resolved. The CDR3 loop spans 13 amino acids. CDR1 is SGHVS, CDR2 FQNEAQ, per germline. Trimming cost V 1 base and J 7 bases, with 7 bases left between them. The CDR3 DNA reads TGTGCCAGCAGCTTAGGGCAAATCGGGGAGCTGTTTTTT. Translating it yields CASSLGQIGELFF.

For the CDR3, the DNA is TGTGCCAGCAGTATGAACCGGGACAGGGGGCGCTATGGCTACACCTTC. As protein: CASSMNRDRGRYGYTF. The V and J genes are TRBV28 and TRBJ1-2, with TRBD1 matching over 12 bases. This CDR3 comprises 16 residues. With 5 bases clipped from V and 4 bases from J, the junction kept 8 bases outside the gene matches. CDR1 MDHEN and CDR2 SYDVKM come from the germline V gene.

V and J are TRBV7-9 and TRBJ1-4; the D gene is possibly TRBD1 (5 bases). This CDR3 contains 12 residues. Germline CDR1 is SEHNR and CDR2 is FQNEAQ (reference sequence). The ends were cut back, 3 bases at V and 12 bases at J, with 11 bases in the middle. CDR3 DNA: TGTGCCAGCAGCTTTGTAGACAGCGAACTGTTTTTT. Amino acids: CASSFVDSELFF.

This clone was seen a few times. The chain joins TRBV7-9 to TRBJ1-5, with 9 bases fitting TRBD1. CDR1 is SEHNR and CDR2 is FQNEAQ in the germline V gene (reference sequence). The CDR3 is 14 residues long. V shed 6 bases, J shed 5 bases, and the junction held 5 bases outside the gene matches. The CDR3 nucleotides are TGTGCCAGCAGTCACAGGGGGCGGGATCAGCCCCAGCATTTT. Translation: CASSHRGRDQPQHF.

This clone was picked up one time. This chain joins TRBV7-9 and TRBJ1-2; TRBD1 agrees at 10 bases. V was clipped by 5 bases and J by 8 bases; unmatched bases: 5. Germline assignment: CDR1 SEHNR and CDR2 FQNEAQ (reference sequence). This CDR3 comprises 13 residues. The CDR3 region is CASSRQGARGYTF. In DNA form, the CDR3 reads TGTGCCAGCAGCCGACAGGGGGCGCGGGGCTACACCTTC.

The rearrangement links TRBV2 to TRBJ2-7, with a weak D call TRBD2 (5 bases). From germline, CDR1 is SNHLY and CDR2 FYNNEI. This CDR3 has 15 amino acids. The V end was cut by 7 bases, the J end by 2 bases, with 18 bases between. CDR3 in amino acids: CASNERTLPTYEQYF. Here the CDR3 DNA reads TGTGCCAGCAACGAAAGGACTCTACCTACCTACGAGCAGTACTTC.

The chain employs TRBV5-5 and TRBJ2-2; TRBD2 matches at 12 bases. Germline assignment: CDR1 SGHKS and CDR2 YYEKEE (reference sequence). This CDR3 has 16 amino acids. V lost 5 bases, J lost 6 bases, and 8 bases stayed unmatched. The CDR3 here is CASSLSTSGSPGELFF. CDR3 DNA sequence: TGTGCCAGCAGTTTATCGACTAGCGGGAGTCCCGGGGAGCTGTTTTTT.